This T cell receptor (beta chain) was identified during a study of identical twins. CDR3 length: 16 residues. From germline, CDR1 is SGDLS and CDR2 YYNGEE. Trimming took off 0 bases at V and 4 bases at J, with 14 bases between the two ends. TCRdb re-called the 5' RACE reads with MiXCR, one entry per CDR3 protein. The repertoire holds about 790,000 distinct CDR3 sequences, 15% to 20% seen once, with around 14% in the top ten. The same sample was also used in a study of T cells expressing NK-cell markers. That report notes: Sequencing of TCR beta repertoires drew on sorted CD3+CD56+NKG2C+, CD3+CD56+NKG2C- and CD3+CD56-NKG2C+ T cells.

This rearrangement joins TRBV9 to TRBJ2-1, with a possible D match to TRBD2 (5 bases). Sequenced: PBMCs. The source of this sequence is a woman under 30 in good health. DNA for the CDR3: TGTGCCAGCAGCGTAGGAGGGCAGGTAGTTTACAATGAGCAGTTCTTC. It specifies CASSVGGQVVYNEQFF.